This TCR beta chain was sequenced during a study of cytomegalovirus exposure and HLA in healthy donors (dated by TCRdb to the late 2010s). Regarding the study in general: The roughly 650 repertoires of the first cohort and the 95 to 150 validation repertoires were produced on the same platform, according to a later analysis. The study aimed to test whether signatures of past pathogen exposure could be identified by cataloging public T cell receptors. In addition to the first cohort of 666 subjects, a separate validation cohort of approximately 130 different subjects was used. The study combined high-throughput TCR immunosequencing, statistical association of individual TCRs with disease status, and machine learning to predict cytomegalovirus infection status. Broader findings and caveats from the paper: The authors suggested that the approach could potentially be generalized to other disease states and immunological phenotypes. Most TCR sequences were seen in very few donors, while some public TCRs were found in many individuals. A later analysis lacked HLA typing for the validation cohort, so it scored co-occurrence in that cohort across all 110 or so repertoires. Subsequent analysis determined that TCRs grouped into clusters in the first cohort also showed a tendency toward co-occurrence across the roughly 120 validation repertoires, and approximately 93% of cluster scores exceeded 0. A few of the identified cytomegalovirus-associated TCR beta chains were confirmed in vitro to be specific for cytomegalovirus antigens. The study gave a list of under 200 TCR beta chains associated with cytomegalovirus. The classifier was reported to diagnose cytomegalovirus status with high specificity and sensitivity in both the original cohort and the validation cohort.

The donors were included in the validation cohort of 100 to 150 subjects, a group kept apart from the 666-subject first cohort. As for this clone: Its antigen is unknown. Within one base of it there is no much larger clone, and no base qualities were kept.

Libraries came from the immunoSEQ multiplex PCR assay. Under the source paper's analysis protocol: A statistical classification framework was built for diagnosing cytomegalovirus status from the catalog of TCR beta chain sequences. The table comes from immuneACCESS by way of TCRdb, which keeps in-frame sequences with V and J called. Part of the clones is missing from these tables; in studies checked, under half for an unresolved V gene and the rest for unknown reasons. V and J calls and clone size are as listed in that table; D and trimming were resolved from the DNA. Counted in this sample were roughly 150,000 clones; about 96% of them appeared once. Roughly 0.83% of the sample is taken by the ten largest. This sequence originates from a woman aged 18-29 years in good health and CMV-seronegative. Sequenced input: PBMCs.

The CDR3 here reads CASSPQGYGSPLHF. DNA sequence: TGTGCCAGCAGTCCCCAGGGGTATGGTTCACCCCTCCACTTT. Rearrangement joined TRBV2 to TRBJ1-6, with a tentative D gene TRBD1 over 6 matching bases. V and J are truncated by 5 bases and 9 bases respectively, leaving an intervening sequence of 14 bases. The CDR3 starts with the cysteine, ends with the phenylalanine, and has 14 residues. Of the read, only the CDR3 DNA is kept; its 42 bases are in frame from base 1. CDR1 and CDR2 are drawn from the germline V gene: SNHLY, FYNNEI.